This T cell receptor (beta chain) was captured by sequencing in a study of blood T cells in healthy people across ages. A second about 6 to 12 cycle PCR used barcoded and J-beta primers. TCRdb reprocessed the 5' RACE reads via MiXCR and lists one record per CDR3 protein. Among fewer than 2,000,000 distinct CDR3 sequences listed, about 39% were seen once. Isolation of PBMCs gave at least 6 million cells per sample. This receptor was taken from a human donor in good health. The sequencing input was blood.

The CDR3: CSAQEAGEQFF. CDR3 bases: TGCAGCGCGCAGGAGGCGGGTGAGCAGTTCTTC. This rearrangement joins TRBV29-1 to TRBJ2-1; weak D call: TRBD2 (5 bases). V lost 7 bases, J lost 9 bases, and 13 bases lay in between. This CDR3 has 11 amino acids. Germline-derived CDR1 and CDR2 are SQVTM and ANQGSEA.